A selection of T cell receptor beta chains follows, all from one sample in a study of CD8 T cells in Susac syndrome. TCRdb itself ran the immunoSEQ multiplex PCR reads through MiXCR, one entry per CDR3 protein. Of 150,000 to 200,000 distinct CDR3 sequences in the sample, roughly 93% were seen once. Specimen: CD4+ T cells from PBMCs. The receptors shown here come from a human donor in good health. The CDR3 runs from the conserved cysteine through the conserved F or W. A D gene is named only where the DNA matches it firmly. Clone size is shown for a subset of rows, as once, few, many or a class of expanded clone.

>NA|NA|TRBV11-3|TRBJ2-1
TGTGCCAGCAGCTTAGATTCGATCCCGGGTGAGCAGTTCTTC
CASSLDSIPGEQFF
>TRBD2|NA|TRBV20-1|TRBJ2-3
TGCAGTGCACCGACTAGCGGGGGGGCGGTAGATACGCAGTATTTT
CSAPTSGGAVDTQYF
>NA|NA|TRBV11-2|TRBJ2-3
TGTGCCAGCAGGGCTGGGACTTCAGGGGGCACAGATACGCAGTATTTT
CASRAGTSGGTDTQYF
>NA|NA|TRBV3-1|TRBJ1-2
TGTGCCAGCAGCCAAACAGTAGAAGCTTATGGCTACACCTTC
CASSQTVEAYGYTF
>TRBD2|NA|TRBV3-1|TRBJ2-5
TGTGCCAGCAGCTCCAGCGGGGCCTGGGAGACCCAGTACTTC
CASSSSGAWETQYF
>NA|NA|TRBV2|TRBJ1-2
TGTGCCAGCAGTGAACTACAGGGCCTTAACTATGGCTACACCTTC
CASSELQGLNYGYTF
>NA|NA|TRBV5-1|TRBJ2-3
TGCGCCAGCAGTCTTCCGAACACAGATACGCAGTATTTT
CASSLPNTDTQYF
>TRBD1|NA|TRBV5-4|TRBJ1-2
TGTGCCAGCAGCATGAATCCGGGACAGCTTATTGGCTACACCTTC
CASSMNPGQLIGYTF
>NA|NA|TRBV7-2|TRBJ1-2
TGTGCCAGCAGCACACAGGGCCAGGGCTATGGCTACACCTTC
CASSTQGQGYGYTF
>NA|NA|TRBV20-1|TRBJ2-5
TGCAGTGCTAGAGATCCCGGAGGGATCCAAGAGACCCAGTACTTC
CSARDPGGIQETQYF
>NA|NA|TRBV7-2|TRBJ1-1
TGTGCCAGCAGCCTGGAGGGTGGGGTAGAAGCTTTCTTT
CASSLEGGVEAFF
>NA|once|TRBV6-5|TRBJ1-1
TGTGCCAGCACGGACCCGGGAGCCACTGAAGCTTTCTTT
CASTDPGATEAFF
>TRBD1|NA|TRBV6-1|TRBJ2-6
TGTGCCAGCAGTCGACAGGGGACCGGCTTCGGGGCCAACGTCCTGACTTTC
CASSRQGTGFGANVLTF
>TRBD1|NA|TRBV20-1|TRBJ1-3
TGCAGTGCTAGAGTTAACAGGGGTGGAACTTCGGGAAACACCATATATTTT
CSARVNRGGTSGNTIYF
>NA|NA|TRBV3-1|TRBJ2-5
TGTGCCAGCAGTCGCGGACCCTCCCTCCGGGAGACCCAGTACTTC
CASSRGPSLRETQYF
>NA|NA|TRBV29-1|TRBJ2-1
TGCAGCGTTGAGGGCTCGGTTAGGAATGAGCAGTTCTTC
CSVEGSVRNEQFF
>NA|NA|TRBV5-6|TRBJ1-2
TGTGCCAGCAGCTTGAGGAGGGTCGATGGCTACACCTTC
CASSLRRVDGYTF
>NA|once|TRBV7-9|TRBJ1-5
TGTGCCAGCAGCTCGAACCTTCAGCCCCAGCATTTT
CASSSNLQPQHF
>NA|NA|TRBV6-1|TRBJ2-1
TGTGCCAGCAGTGAAGCGCCGGGTTACAATGAGCAGTTCTTC
CASSEAPGYNEQFF
>NA|NA|TRBV5-1|TRBJ2-7
TGCGCCAGCAGCTTGGCCAAGGGGGGCGGCTACGAGCAGTACTTC
CASSLAKGGGYEQYF
>NA|NA|TRBV2|TRBJ1-2
TGTGCCAGCGGACGGGGAAGCTATGGCTACACCTTC
CASGRGSYGYTF
>NA|NA|TRBV30|TRBJ2-5
TGTGCCTGGCTGTCCCGGGACGGGTCCAGGAACCGGTACTTC
CAWLSRDGSRNRYF
>NA|NA|TRBV3-1|TRBJ1-6
TGTGCCAGCAGCCAAGTTCAGGGATCTTCACCCCTCCACTTT
CASSQVQGSSPLHF
>NA|few|TRBV15|TRBJ1-1
TGTGCCACCAGCAGGGGGGACACTGAAGCTTTCTTT
CATSRGDTEAFF
>NA|NA|TRBV29-1|TRBJ1-4
TGCAGCGTCGGGACCGAGGGGGGAAAACTGTTTTTT
CSVGTEGGKLFF
>NA|NA|TRBV12-3/TRBV12-4|TRBJ1-1
TGTGCCAGCAGCCAACGGTCTGAAGCTTTCTTT
CASSQRSEAFF
>NA|NA|TRBV9|TRBJ1-5
TGTGCCAGCAGCGTAGACGACAGACATCAGCCCCAGCATTTT
CASSVDDRHQPQHF
>NA|NA|TRBV9|TRBJ2-1
TGTGCCAGCAGCTTATCAGTTTACAATGAGCAGTTCTTC
CASSLSVYNEQFF
>TRBD2|NA|TRBV11-2|TRBJ2-1
TGTGCCAGCAACCAGGCTGGCGGGGGGACCAACAATGAGCAGTTCTTC
CASNQAGGGTNNEQFF
>NA|few|TRBV7-2|TRBJ1-5
TGTGCCAGCAGCTCACAGGGTGGTCAGCCCCAGCATTTT
CASSSQGGQPQHF
>NA|NA|TRBV5-5|TRBJ2-7
TGTGCCAGCAGCTCATGGACCCTCTTGTGGGAGCAGTACTTC
CASSSWTLLWEQYF
>NA|NA|TRBV28|TRBJ2-7
TGTGCCAGCAGTTCCGGACAGCTGCCCTACGAGCAGTACTTC
CASSSGQLPYEQYF
>NA|once|TRBV18|TRBJ1-1
TGTGCCAGCTCACCACAGAAGAACACTGAAGCTTTCTTT
CASSPQKNTEAFF
>NA|NA|TRBV19|TRBJ2-1
TGTGCCAGTAGTATTGTCGGTCCCTTAGAGGGTGAGCAGTTCTTC
CASSIVGPLEGEQFF
>TRBD2|few|TRBV7-2|TRBJ2-7
TGTGCCAGCAGTTCACTAGCGGGGGGCGGTTACGAGCAGTACTTC
CASSSLAGGGYEQYF
>NA|NA|TRBV12-3/TRBV12-4|TRBJ1-3
TGTGCCAGCAGTAGAACAGGTTCCTCTGGAAACACCATATATTTT
CASSRTGSSGNTIYF
>NA|NA|TRBV16|TRBJ2-7
TGTGCCAGCAGACATCCCTCCCCCTTGGACGAGCAGTACTTC
CASRHPSPLDEQYF
>NA|NA|TRBV20-1|TRBJ2-5
TGCAGTGCTAGTGGGGGCGGCCAAGAGACCCAGTACTTC
CSASGGGQETQYF
>NA|NA|TRBV29-1|TRBJ2-1
TGCAGTTTCACTCCGGGGGGCGATGAGCAGTTCTTC
CSFTPGGDEQFF
>NA|NA|TRBV5-1|TRBJ1-2
TGCGCCAGCAGCTCGGACAATGTAGGCTACACCTTC
CASSSDNVGYTF
>NA|NA|TRBV6-1|TRBJ2-5
TGTGCCAGCAGTGGTGGGAGCCATGGGACCCAGTACTTC
CASSGGSHGTQYF
>NA|NA|TRBV6-6|TRBJ1-1
TGTGCCAGCAGGGTTCCAGGGAACCCTGAAGCTTTCTTT
CASRVPGNPEAFF
>TRBD1|NA|TRBV29-1|TRBJ2-5
TGCAGCGCCCTGGGACAGGACGGGGAGACCCAGTACTTC
CSALGQDGETQYF
>NA|NA|TRBV27|TRBJ2-7
TGTGCCAGCAGTCCCCGGGGCCCAACCTACGAGCAGTACTTC
CASSPRGPTYEQYF
>TRBD2|NA|TRBV7-2|TRBJ2-5
TGTGCCAGCAGCTTAGCGGGATATAGCGGGGGGCCTCAAGAGACCCAGTACTTC
CASSLAGYSGGPQETQYF
>TRBD1|NA|TRBV12-3/TRBV12-4|TRBJ2-2
TGTGCCAGCAGTTTCTCAGGGGGTGCGTCCGGGGAGCTGTTTTTT
CASSFSGGASGELFF
>NA|NA|TRBV9|TRBJ2-3
TGTGCCAGCAGCTACCGTCTAGGGACAGATACGCAGTATTTT
CASSYRLGTDTQYF
>NA|NA|TRBV10-3|TRBJ1-1
TGTGCCATCGGGGGAGGGGATCGCACTGAAGCTTTCTTT
CAIGGGDRTEAFF
>TRBD1|NA|TRBV20-1|TRBJ2-7
TGCAGTGCGGATCCCGGGACAGGGCTATCAGGCGAGCAGTACTTC
CSADPGTGLSGEQYF
>NA|NA|TRBV28|TRBJ1-1
TGTGCCAGCAGTGTCCAGGGCGACCGGGAAGCTTTCTTT
CASSVQGDREAFF
>NA|NA|TRBV4-1|TRBJ2-6
TGCGCCAGCAGCCAAGTCGGCCGCTCTGGGGCCAACGTCCTGACTTTC
CASSQVGRSGANVLTF
>NA|NA|TRBV6-5|TRBJ1-3
TGTGCCAGCAGTTACGACCAGGGGACTGGAAACACCATATATTTT
CASSYDQGTGNTIYF